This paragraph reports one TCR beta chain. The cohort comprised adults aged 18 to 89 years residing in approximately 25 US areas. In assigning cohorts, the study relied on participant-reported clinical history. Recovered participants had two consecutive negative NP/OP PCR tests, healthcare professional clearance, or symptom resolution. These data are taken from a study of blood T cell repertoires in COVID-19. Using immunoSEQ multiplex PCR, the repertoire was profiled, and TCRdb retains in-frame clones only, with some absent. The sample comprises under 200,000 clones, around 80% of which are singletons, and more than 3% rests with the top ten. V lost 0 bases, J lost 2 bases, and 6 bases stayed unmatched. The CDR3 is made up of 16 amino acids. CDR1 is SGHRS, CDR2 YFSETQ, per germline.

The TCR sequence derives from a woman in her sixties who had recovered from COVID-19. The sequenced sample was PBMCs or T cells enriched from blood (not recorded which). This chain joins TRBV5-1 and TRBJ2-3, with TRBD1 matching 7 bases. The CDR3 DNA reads TGCGCCAGCAGCTTGGGTCCCGGGACAGCCACAGATACGCAGTATTTT. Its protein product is CASSLGPGTATDTQYF.